This entry concerns a single T cell receptor (beta chain). The cohort comprised adults aged about 18 to 90 years residing in approximately 22 US areas. The entry originates in a study of blood T cell repertoires in COVID-19. Study-wide background: In each case, the material was cDNA or gDNA derived from T cells, B-cell-depleted T cells, or PBMCs.

Profiling relied on immunoSEQ multiplex PCR, and the TCRdb table lists in-frame clones only, not all of them. Altogether about 430,000 clones are present, over 75% being singletons, with the ten largest covering around 1.5%. Germline lookup yields CDR1 SGHRS and CDR2 YFSETQ. V lost 4 bases and J lost 7; bases outside the gene matches: 9. The CDR3 is 16 residues long. Sequenced input: PBMCs or T cells enriched from blood (not recorded which). The receptor was isolated from a woman under 30 who had been exposed to COVID-19. The chain uses TRBV5-1 and TRBJ2-1; 12 positions match TRBD2. The CDR3: CASSTEVGLAGNEQFF. CDR3 DNA: TGCGCCAGCAGCACGGAAGTGGGACTAGCGGGTAATGAGCAGTTCTTC.